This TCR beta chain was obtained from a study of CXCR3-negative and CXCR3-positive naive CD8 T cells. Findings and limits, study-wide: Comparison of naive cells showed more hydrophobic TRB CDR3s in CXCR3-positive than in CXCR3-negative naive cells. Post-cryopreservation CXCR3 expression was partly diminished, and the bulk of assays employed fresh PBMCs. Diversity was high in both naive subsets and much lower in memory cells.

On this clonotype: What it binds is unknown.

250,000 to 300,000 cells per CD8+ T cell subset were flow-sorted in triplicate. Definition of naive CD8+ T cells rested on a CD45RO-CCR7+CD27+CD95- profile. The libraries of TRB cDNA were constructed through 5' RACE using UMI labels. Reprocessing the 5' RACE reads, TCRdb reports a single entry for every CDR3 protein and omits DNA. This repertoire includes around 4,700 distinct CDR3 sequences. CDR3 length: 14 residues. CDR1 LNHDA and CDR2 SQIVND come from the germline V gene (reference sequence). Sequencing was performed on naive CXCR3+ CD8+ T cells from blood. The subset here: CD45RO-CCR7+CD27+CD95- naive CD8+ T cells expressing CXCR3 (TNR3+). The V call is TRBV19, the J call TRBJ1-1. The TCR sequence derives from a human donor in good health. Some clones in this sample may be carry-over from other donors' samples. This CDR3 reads CASSIDSLVAEAFF. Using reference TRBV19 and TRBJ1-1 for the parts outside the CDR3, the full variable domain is DGGITQSPKYLFRKEGQNVTLSCEQNLNHDAMYWYRQDPGQGLRLIYYSQIVNDFQKGDIAEGYSVSREKKESFPLTVTSAQKNPTAFYLCASSIDSLVAEAFFGQGTRLTVV.